Below are 20 T cell receptor beta chains sequenced from a single sample in a study of cytomegalovirus exposure and HLA in healthy donors. Primers: 60 Vbeta forward and 13 Jbeta reverse. Libraries were prepared by immunoSEQ multiplex PCR; TCRdb keeps only in-frame clonotypes and omits some of them. This sample has about 140,000 clones, with about three quarters found just once. The sample taken for sequencing was PBMCs. Every receptor here comes from a man aged 40-55 years in good health and CMV-seropositive.

CDR3 protein: CASRETGPNYGYTF. The CDR3, as DNA: TGTGCCAGCAGGGAGACAGGGCCGAACTATGGCTACACCTTC. The V gene is TRBV6-5, the J gene TRBJ1-2; TRBD1 aligns across 7 bases. Trimming cost V 6 bases and J 2 bases; bases outside gene matches: 6. Germline CDR1 reads MNHEY; CDR2 reads SVGAGI. This CDR3 has 14 residues.

The chain is built from TRBV29-1 and TRBJ2-2, with 8 nucleotides matching TRBD1. Germline V gene lookup returns CDR1 SQVTM and CDR2 ANQGSEA. This CDR3 comprises 15 residues. Losses at the gene ends were 5 bases for V and 6 bases for J; bases not matched to a gene: 11. Here the CDR3 DNA reads TGCAGCGTTCGCCAGGGGGCCGTTAGCGCCGGGGAGCTGTTTTTT. Protein sequence: CSVRQGAVSAGELFF.

This chain connects TRBV5-6 to TRBJ2-7; D gene unclear. The CDR3 loop spans 15 amino acids. Trimming took 1 base from V and 0 from J, leaving 11 bases between them. Germline assignment: CDR1 SGHDT and CDR2 YYEEEE. The CDR3 loop is CASSLTPLDSYEQYF. The CDR3, as DNA: TGTGCCAGCAGCTTGACTCCTCTCGACTCCTACGAGCAGTACTTC.

The chain is built from TRBV11-2 and TRBJ1-1; 7 bases match TRBD1. This CDR3 comprises 16 residues. Trimming removed 3 bases from V and 1 base from J; junction bases left unmatched: 8. Germline CDR1 and CDR2: SGHAT and FQNNGV. The CDR3, as DNA: TGTGCCAGCAGCTTTTCCGGGACAGTCAGGAACACTGAAGCTTTCTTT. This sequence encodes CASSFSGTVRNTEAFF.

This rearrangement joins TRBV19 to TRBJ1-5, with 7 bases aligning to TRBD1. Germline CDR1 is LNHDA and CDR2 is SQIVND (reference sequence). The CDR3 totals 15 residues. Losses at the gene ends were 4 bases for V and 1 base for J; bases not matched to a gene: 4. The CDR3 region has the DNA TGTGCCAGTAGTACTCAGGGGGACAGCAATCAGCCCCAGCATTTT. Encoded protein: CASSTQGDSNQPQHF.

This rearrangement joins TRBV19 to TRBJ2-1, with a tentative D call TRBD1 (7 bases). The germline V gene has CDR1 LNHDA and CDR2 SQIVND (reference sequence). The CDR3 runs 13 residues. The ends were cut back, 7 bases at V and 5 bases at J, with 12 bases in the middle. This CDR3 is CASTSRGDNEQFF. The DNA of the CDR3 is TGTGCCAGTACAAGCAGGGGGGACAATGAGCAGTTCTTC.

This clone has a handful of counts. The rearrangement joins TRBV28 to TRBJ2-7, with TRBD2 identical over 7 bases. The CDR3 runs 14 residues. Germline CDR1 MDHEN, CDR2 SYDVKM. J gave up 6 bases and V 9 bases, and 14 bases lay outside the gene matches. The CDR3 here is CASLAGGGWGEQYF. CDR3 nucleotide sequence: TGTGCCAGTTTAGCAGGCGGGGGATGGGGCGAGCAGTACTTC.

The chain uses TRBV29-1 and TRBJ2-7; 12 bases match TRBD1. V lost 3 bases and J lost 5; bases outside the gene matches: 8. This CDR3 has 15 amino acids. Germline V gives CDR1 SQVTM, CDR2 ANQGSEA. CDR3 protein: CSVDTSGTGGDEQYF. In DNA form, the CDR3 reads TGCAGCGTTGACACATCCGGGACAGGGGGCGACGAGCAGTACTTC.

The V gene is TRBV6-1, the J gene TRBJ2-7, with 8 positions matching TRBD1. Germline V gene data show CDR1 as MNHNS and CDR2 as SASEGT. With 6 bases clipped from V and 7 bases from J, the junction kept 14 bases outside the gene matches. The CDR3 loop spans 15 amino acids. The DNA for the CDR3 is TGTGCCAGCAGCGTTGGGACAGGTATAGCTGGTGAGCAGTACTTC. Translating it yields CASSVGTGIAGEQYF.

The CDR3 loop is CASSSRTPDTQYF. CDR3 DNA: TGTGCCAGCAGTTCCAGGACTCCAGATACGCAGTATTTT. V usage is TRBV28 and J usage is TRBJ2-3, with a possible D match to TRBD2 (5 bases). The CDR3 consists of 13 residues. The V end lost 4 bases, the J end lost 4 bases, and 9 bases lay between the germline ends. The V gene's germline CDR1 is MDHEN and CDR2 SYDVKM.

This chain joins TRBV18 and TRBJ2-7, with 11 bases identical to TRBD1. The CDR3 sequence is 14 residues long. Germline CDR1 and CDR2: KGHSH and LQKENI. The V segment lost 3 bases and the J segment 6 bases; nucleotides outside the gene matches: 4. The DNA of the CDR3 is TGTGCCAGCTCACCTGGACAGGGGGCGAGCGAGCAGTACTTC. It specifies CASSPGQGASEQYF.

This sequence joins TRBV28 and TRBJ2-7, with 8 bases aligning to TRBD2. CDR3 size: 15 residues. Germline values: CDR1 MDHEN, CDR2 SYDVKM. V lost 8 bases to trimming and J lost 4 bases; unmatched junction nucleotides: 13. The CDR3 region has the DNA TGTGCCAGCTCCCGGGGGGGTCCTACCCCTTACGAGCAGTACTTC. It yields the protein CASSRGGPTPYEQYF.

This chain joins TRBV11-1 and TRBJ2-5; 14 positions match TRBD2. The germline V gene has CDR1 SGHAT and CDR2 FQDESV (reference sequence). V gave up 2 bases and J gave up 6 bases; unmatched junction bases: 5. This CDR3 contains 16 residues. In nucleotides, the CDR3 is TGTGCCAGCAGCTTACGGGGGACTAGCGGGAGAAAGACCCAGTACTTC. Translating it yields CASSLRGTSGRKTQYF.

A single count supports this clone. V is TRBV5-1 and J is TRBJ2-7; 9 positions agree with TRBD1. The CDR3 has 15 residues. Germline lookup yields CDR1 SGHRS and CDR2 YFSETQ. V trimming: 0 bases; J trimming: 5 bases; junction bases outside the gene matches: 6. As DNA, the CDR3 is TGCGCCAGCAGCTTGGTAGGACAGGGGTTGAACGAGCAGTACTTC. This codes for CASSLVGQGLNEQYF. The complete variable domain, with remaining parts taken from reference TRBV5-1 and TRBJ2-7, reads KAGVTQTPRYLIKTRGQQVTLSCSPISGHRSVSWYQQTPGQGLQFLFEYFSETQRNKGNFPGRFSGRQFSNSRSEMNVSTLELGDSALYLCASSLVGQGLNEQYFGPGTRLTVT.

The chain joins TRBV28 to TRBJ2-5; 9 positions match TRBD1. CDR1 is MDHEN, CDR2 SYDVKM, per germline. This CDR3 region has 16 residues. Trimming cost V 6 bases and J 1 base; bases outside gene matches: 9. CDR3 DNA: TGTGCCAGCAGACCCGGGACAGGGTCCCTCCAAGAGACCCAGTACTTC. Translated, it gives CASRPGTGSLQETQYF.

The chain is built from TRBV6-4 and TRBJ2-6, with D unresolved. This CDR3 has 14 amino acids. Germline CDR1 reads MRHNA; CDR2 reads SNTAGT. V gave up 3 bases and J gave up 0 bases, with 3 bases separating them. The chain's CDR3 is CASSESSGANVLTF. Here the CDR3 DNA reads TGTGCCAGCAGTGAGAGCTCTGGGGCCAACGTCCTGACTTTC.

The CDR3 coding sequence is TGTGCCAGCCACGTCGGCGGGGCAGATAATTCACCCCTCCACTTT. This encodes CASHVGGADNSPLHF. This sequence joins TRBV18 and TRBJ1-6; a weak D match, TRBD1 (5 bases). This CDR3 contains 15 residues. The germline V and J ends were trimmed by 8 bases and 5 bases, with 16 bases remaining between them. From germline, CDR1 is KGHSH and CDR2 LQKENI.

This clone has just a few counts. The V and J genes are TRBV9 and TRBJ1-2; no definite D call. CDR1 and CDR2 (germline): SGDLS, YYNGEE. The length of the CDR3 is 13 residues. V shed 4 bases and J shed 1 base, with 8 bases lying between them. The CDR3 spells CASSTYDNYGYTF. The DNA of the CDR3 is TGTGCCAGCAGCACATATGATAACTATGGCTACACCTTC.

J is TRBJ2-5 and V is TRBV6-5; 10 bases map to TRBD2. This CDR3 spans 15 amino acids. The germline V gene encodes CDR1 MNHEY and CDR2 SVGAGI. The V gene end was trimmed by 6 bases and the J gene end by 0 bases; junction bases not matched to a gene: 4. The chain's CDR3 is CASRFSGRNQETQYF. The CDR3 DNA follows: TGTGCCAGCAGGTTTAGCGGGAGGAACCAAGAGACCCAGTACTTC.

V usage is TRBV6-5 and J usage is TRBJ2-5; a weak D match, TRBD1 (5 bases). Judging by the DNA end, TRBJ2-7 fits better; the J call may be wrong. Germline CDR1 is MNHEY and CDR2 is SVGAGI. The CDR3 totals 14 residues. DNA for the CDR3: TGTGCCAGCAGTTATCGACAGTCGGGCTACGAGCAGTACTTC. Translation: CASSYRQSGYEQYF.